This TCR beta chain was retrieved from a study of response to subunit inactivated influenza vaccine (dated by TCRdb to the late 2010s). The study in broad terms: The study used deep quantitative T cell receptor repertoire profiling to track responses to a trivalent subunit inactivated influenza vaccine. Overall results and qualifications from the work: The authors proposed that each seasonal influenza vaccination may bring in only a limited number of new T cells.

Libraries were prepared through RT-PCR. This sample was sequenced with an Illumina HiSeq 2500. The raw public data were reprocessed by TCRdb itself: fastp quality trimming at Q25, MiXCR clonotype calling, in-frame beta chains only. Each entry is one CDR3 protein sequence, shown with its most common DNA and genes. This sample lists some 640,000 distinct CDR3 sequences; around 14% were detected once. The ten largest account for 5.5% to 8% of the sample. Taken from the germline V gene (reference sequence), the CDR1 and CDR2 loops are DFQATT and SNEGSKA. The CDR3, cysteine through phenylalanine, is 15 amino acids long. Here the CDR3 DNA is all that survives: 45 bases in frame from base 1. Trimming removed 3 bases from V and 5 bases from J, leaving 17 bases between the germline ends. This clonotype has more than one count but fewer than ten. Its cognate antigen has yet to be identified. The input lacks base qualities; no much larger clone sits a single base away.

This clonotype was obtained from a man aged 50 to 59 who received an inactivated influenza vaccine. Donor details come from another sample of the same person, matched by shared clones. The rearranged chain carries TRBV20-1 and TRBJ1-5; possibly the D gene is TRBD1, per 6 matching bases. Sample: PBMCs from blood, taken 14 days before vaccination. The CDR3 is CSASPYREHDQPQHF. The bases read TGCAGTGCTAGTCCCTACAGGGAACACGATCAGCCCCAGCATTTT.